Listed here are 14 T cell receptor beta chains from one sample, sequenced in a study of cytomegalovirus exposure and HLA in healthy donors (dated by TCRdb to 2017 to 2019). Libraries were prepared through the immunoSEQ multiplex PCR assay. For the multiplex PCR, a mixture combining 60 forward primers for TCR Vbeta segments and 13 reverse primers for TCR Jbeta segments was used. Imported from immuneACCESS, the table was reduced by TCRdb to in-frame sequences with V and J called. These copies leave out some clones; in studies compared against another copy, an unresolved V gene accounts for under half, and the cause of the remainder is not known. A total of approximately 60,000 clones appear in this sample, about 86% of them only once. The ten largest clones take up roughly 1.8% of the sample. Sequenced: PBMCs. These receptors originate from a man aged 35-49 years in good health and CMV-seronegative.

In its sample, this clone was seen once. The V call is TRBV11-3, the J call TRBJ2-1, with 8 bases aligning to TRBD2. The trim removed 2 bases at V and 3 bases at J, leaving 3 bases unmatched. This CDR3 is 15 amino acids long. Germline lookup yields CDR1 SGHNT and CDR2 YENEEA. The CDR3 DNA follows: TGTGCCAGCAGCTTACTAGCGGGCGTCTACAATGAGCAGTTCTTC. This encodes CASSLLAGVYNEQFF. Full variable domain (outside the CDR3, taken from reference TRBV11-3 and TRBJ2-1): EAGVVQSPRYKIIEKKQPVAFWCNPISGHNTLYWYLQNLGQGPELLIRYENEEAVDDSQLPKDRFSAERLKGVDSTLKIQPAELGDSAVYLCASSLLAGVYNEQFFGPGTRLTVL.

V usage is TRBV6-5 and J usage is TRBJ2-5, with D possibly TRBD1 on 5 matching bases. TRBJ2-7 matches the DNA end more closely, so the J call is doubtful. CDR1 MNHEY and CDR2 SVGAGI come from the germline V gene. This CDR3 is built from 15 residues. The CDR3 loop is CASRQVGAATYEQYF. DNA of the CDR3: TGTGCCAGCAGACAGGTAGGGGCGGCAACCTACGAGCAGTACTTC.

J is TRBJ2-3 and V is TRBV19; 13 nucleotides align to TRBD2. Germline-derived CDR1 and CDR2 are LNHDA and SQIVND (reference sequence). CDR3 length: 15 amino acids. The trim removed 8 bases at V and 3 bases at J, leaving 5 bases unmatched. CDR3 sequence reads: CASWTSGGGTDTQYF. CDR3 in DNA: TGTGCCAGTTGGACTAGCGGGGGAGGTACAGATACGCAGTATTTT.

This clone was counted between two and nine times. The chain couples TRBV6-6 to TRBJ1-1; D is unresolved. CDR1 MNHNY and CDR2 SVGAGI come from the germline V gene (reference sequence). This CDR3 has 11 residues. The germline V and J ends were trimmed by 8 bases and 4 bases, with 8 bases remaining between them. For the CDR3, the DNA is TGTGCCAGCCGGGAGAGCACTGAAGCTTTCTTT. This translates into CASRESTEAFF.

The V call is TRBV7-2, the J call TRBJ1-2; the match to TRBD1 covers 12 bases. The V gene end was trimmed by 5 bases and the J gene end by 7 bases; junction bases not matched to a gene: 5. The CDR3 is 14 residues long. Germline V gives CDR1 SGHTA, CDR2 FQGNSA. CDR3 loop: CASSKGQGAGGYTF. The CDR3 nucleotides are TGTGCCAGCAGCAAGGGACAGGGGGCGGGTGGCTACACCTTC.

This rearrangement joins TRBV5-6 to TRBJ1-2; perhaps TRBD1 as D (5 bases). The V gene's germline CDR1 is SGHDT and CDR2 YYEEEE. This CDR3 is 12 amino acids long. V shed 3 bases and J shed 6 bases, with 9 bases lying between them. The CDR3 DNA sequence: TGTGCCAGCAGCTGGGGCGGGGATGGCTACACCTTC. It codes for CASSWGGDGYTF.

This chain joins TRBV4-2 and TRBJ1-2, with 11 bases identical to TRBD1. This CDR3 has 15 residues. Germline V gives CDR1 LGHNA, CDR2 YNFKEQ. Trimming cost V 6 bases and J 11 bases; bases outside gene matches: 14. The CDR3 is CASSPDPRDRGRYTF. The CDR3 nucleotides are TGTGCCAGCAGTCCCGACCCCCGGGACAGGGGGAGGTACACCTTC.

J is TRBJ1-3 and V is TRBV19; D call uncertain. The length of the CDR3 is 15 residues. CDR1 is LNHDA and CDR2 is SQIVND in the germline V gene (reference sequence). Trimming left V 5 bases short and J 0 bases short, with 11 bases between. CDR3: CASSGYRSSGNTIYF. The CDR3 coding sequence is TGTGCCAGTAGTGGGTATAGGAGCTCTGGAAACACCATATATTTT.

Concerning this clone: The junction shows a germline mismatch at one end, possibly a read error. This chain joins TRBV10-3 and TRBJ1-1, with TRBD1 identical over 8 bases. This CDR3 contains 16 residues. Germline CDR1 is ENHRY and CDR2 is SYGVKD. CDR3 sequence reads: CAISESKTGVKTEAFF. CDR3 coding DNA: TGTGCCATCAGTGAGTCAAAGACAGGGGTGAAGACTGAAGCTTTCTTT.

The chain employs TRBV7-3 and TRBJ2-7; 8 nucleotides line up with TRBD2. The germline V gene encodes CDR1 SGHTA and CDR2 FQGTGA. Trimming at V came to 8 bases and at J to 7 bases, leaving 19 bases not matched to a gene. The length of the CDR3 is 16 residues. In DNA form, the CDR3 reads TGTGCCAGCCGCCCAAGCCGGGGGGGGCGCTTTGGGGAGCAGTACGTC. Its protein is CASRPSRGGRFGEQYV.

This clone occurred a few times. The J gene is TRBJ2-1, the V gene TRBV5-1; D remains unclear. The CDR3 length is 14 residues. V shed 0 bases and J shed 12 bases, with 16 bases lying between them. The germline V gene has CDR1 SGHRS and CDR2 YFSETQ. The CDR3 here is CASSLEQSSTGQFF. The CDR3 coding sequence is TGCGCCAGCAGCTTGGAGCAGTCCTCGACGGGGCAGTTCTTC.

This clone was counted once. The V call is TRBV30, the J call TRBJ1-1, with D possibly TRBD1 on 5 matching bases. V lost 2 bases and J lost 10, with 23 bases in between. CDR1 GTSNPN and CDR2 SVGIG come from the germline V gene (reference sequence). The CDR3 is 15 residues long. For the CDR3, the DNA is TGTGCCTGGAGTAATTCGGGGGACGTGGGTTTTCTAGCTTTCTTT. This translates into CAWSNSGDVGFLAFF.

As regards this clone: Other DNA sequences within the sample encode an identical CDR3. This sequence joins TRBV4-1 and TRBJ1-1; a weak D match, TRBD1 (5 bases). V shed 0 bases and J shed 0 bases, with 14 bases lying between them. Germline V lookup: CDR1 MGHRA, CDR2 YSYEKL. The CDR3 has 17 amino acids. CDR3 loop: CASSQDFGTGVNTEAFF. In DNA, the CDR3 is TGCGCCAGCAGCCAAGATTTTGGGACGGGAGTGAACACTGAAGCTTTCTTT.

The chain links TRBV5-1 to TRBJ2-1; 10 positions match TRBD1. Per the germline V gene, CDR1 is SGHRS and CDR2 is YFSETQ. The CDR3 is 16 residues long. The V segment lost 4 bases and the J segment 9 bases; nucleotides outside the gene matches: 13. The CDR3 loop reads CASSRLTGGEVGEQFF. In DNA form, the CDR3 reads TGCGCCAGCAGCAGGTTGACAGGGGGCGAGGTCGGTGAGCAGTTCTTC.